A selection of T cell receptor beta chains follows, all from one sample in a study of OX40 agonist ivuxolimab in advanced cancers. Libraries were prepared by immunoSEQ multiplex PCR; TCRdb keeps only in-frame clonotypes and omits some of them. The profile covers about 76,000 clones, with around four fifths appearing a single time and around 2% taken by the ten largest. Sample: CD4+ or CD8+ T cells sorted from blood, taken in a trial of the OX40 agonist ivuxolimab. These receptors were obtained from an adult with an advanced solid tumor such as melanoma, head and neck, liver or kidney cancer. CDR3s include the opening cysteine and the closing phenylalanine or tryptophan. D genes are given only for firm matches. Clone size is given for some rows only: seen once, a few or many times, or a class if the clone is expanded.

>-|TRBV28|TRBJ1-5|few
TGTGCCAGCAGTCCCCACAGTACCAATCAGCCCCAGCATTTT
CASSPHSTNQPQHF
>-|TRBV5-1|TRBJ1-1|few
TGCGCCAGCAGCTTGGAGGCAGTGGGCCTCACTGAAGCTTTCTTT
CASSLEAVGLTEAFF
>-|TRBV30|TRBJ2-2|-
TGTGCCTGGAATAGGGTGGGCGGGGAGCTGTTTTTT
CAWNRVGGELFF
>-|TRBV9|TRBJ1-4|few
TGTGCCAGCAGCCACCGAGTCGGGGTCCATGAAAAACTGTTTTTT
CASSHRVGVHEKLFF
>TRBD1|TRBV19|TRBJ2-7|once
TGTGCCAGTAGTGGAGAAGGGGGCGGGGAGCAGTACTTC
CASSGEGGGEQYF
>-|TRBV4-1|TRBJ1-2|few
TGCGCCAGCAGCCAGTTAGCTGCAACCTATGGCTACACCTTC
CASSQLAATYGYTF
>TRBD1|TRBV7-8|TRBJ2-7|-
TGTGCCAGCAGCTTAGCGGGGGACAGGGCCTACGAGCAGTACTTC
CASSLAGDRAYEQYF
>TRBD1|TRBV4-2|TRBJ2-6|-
TGTGCCAGCAGCCAAGACTTCGGGACAGGGACCGGAGTCCTGACTTTC
CASSQDFGTGTGVLTF
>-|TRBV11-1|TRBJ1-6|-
TGTGCCAGCAGCCCCTGGAGCGATTCACCCCTCCACTTT
CASSPWSDSPLHF
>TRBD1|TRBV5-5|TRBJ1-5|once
TGTGCCAGCAGCCCGGGGACAGGGGGAAATCAGCCCCAGCATTTT
CASSPGTGGNQPQHF
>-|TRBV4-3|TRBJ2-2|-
TGCGCCAGCAGCCAAGGGGACTCCGGGGAGCTGTTTTTT
CASSQGDSGELFF
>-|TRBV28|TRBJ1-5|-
TGTGCCACGGGGGGCAATCAGCCCCAGCATTTT
CATGGNQPQHF
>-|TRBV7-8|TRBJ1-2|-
TGTGCCAGCAGCTTAGAGAGGGGAAACTATGGCTACACCTTC
CASSLERGNYGYTF
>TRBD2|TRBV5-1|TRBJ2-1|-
TGCGCCAGCAGTGAGTTCGGCGGGGGGAATGAGCAGTTCTTC
CASSEFGGGNEQFF
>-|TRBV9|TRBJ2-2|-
TGTGCCAGCAGCACCCGGTCGAACACCGGGGAGCTGTTTTTT
CASSTRSNTGELFF
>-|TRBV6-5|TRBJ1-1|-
TGTGCCAGCAGTTACTCAGGGGAGGGAACTGAAGCTTTCTTT
CASSYSGEGTEAFF
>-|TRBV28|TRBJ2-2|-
TGTGCCAGCAGCCCAATAGACCGAAACACCGGGGAGCTGTTTTTT
CASSPIDRNTGELFF
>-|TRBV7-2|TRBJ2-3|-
TGTGCCAGCAGCTCGGACTGGAGCACAGATACGCAGTATTTT
CASSSDWSTDTQYF
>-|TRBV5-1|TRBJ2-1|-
TGCGCCAGCTCGAGCGAGTCCTACAATGAGCAGTTCTTC
CASSSESYNEQFF
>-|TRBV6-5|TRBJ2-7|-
TGTGCCAGCAGTTACTCGAGGGGTCGGGGCGAGCAGTACTTC
CASSYSRGRGEQYF
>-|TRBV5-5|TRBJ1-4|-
TGTGCCAGCAGCTTAGAAGGAGATGAAAAACTGTTTTTT
CASSLEGDEKLFF
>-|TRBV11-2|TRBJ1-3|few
TGTGCCAGCAGCTTAGTGTCCACCCGGACCATATATTTT
CASSLVSTRTIYF
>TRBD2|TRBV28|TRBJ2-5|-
TGTGCCAGCAGTTTGAGCGGGAGTCAGACCCAGTACTTC
CASSLSGSQTQYF
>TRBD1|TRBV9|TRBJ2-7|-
TGTGCCAGCAGCGTAGGTGGAGGACAGGGGGCAGCCGAGCAGTACTTC
CASSVGGGQGAAEQYF
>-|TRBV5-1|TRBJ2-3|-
TGCGCCAGCAGCAACCCTAGCGAAACCACAGATACGCAGTATTTT
CASSNPSETTDTQYF
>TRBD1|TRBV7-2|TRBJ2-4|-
TGTGCCAGCAGCCCGGGACAGGGGAGGAGAATAGCCAAAAACATTCAGTACTTC
CASSPGQGRRIAKNIQYF
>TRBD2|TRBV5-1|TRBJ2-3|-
TGCGCCAGCACCAGCGGGAGGGGAACAGATACGCAGTATTTT
CASTSGRGTDTQYF
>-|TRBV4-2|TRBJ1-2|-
TGTGCCAGCAGCCAAGCTAGACGGGGCTACACCTTC
CASSQARRGYTF
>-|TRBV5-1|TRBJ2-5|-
TGCGCCAGCAGCTTAAGCGGGGAGACCCAGTACTTC
CASSLSGETQYF
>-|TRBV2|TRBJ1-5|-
TGTGCCAGCAGTGTAGATCGGGAGCCCCAGCATTTT
CASSVDREPQHF
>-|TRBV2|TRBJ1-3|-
TGTGCCAGCAGGGGGGAGGGTTACGGAAACACCATATATTTT
CASRGEGYGNTIYF
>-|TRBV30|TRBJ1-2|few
TGTGCCTGGAGCGACCTCAAGGTGCCGGAGGGGTATGGCTACACCTTC
CAWSDLKVPEGYGYTF
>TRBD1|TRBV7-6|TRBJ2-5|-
TGTGCCAGCAGCTTAGGGACAGGGGGCTGGGAGACCCAGTACTTC
CASSLGTGGWETQYF
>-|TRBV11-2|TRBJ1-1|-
TGTGCCAGCAGCTTCAACCGACAGGTTGAAGCTTTCTTT
CASSFNRQVEAFF
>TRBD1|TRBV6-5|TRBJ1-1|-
TGTGCCAGCAGTTACTCGTTGCAGGGGGCTGTTTTCTTT
CASSYSLQGAVFF
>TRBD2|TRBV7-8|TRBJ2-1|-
TGTGCCAGCAGCTTAGGATCTAGCGGGACTATCAATGAGCAGTTCTTC
CASSLGSSGTINEQFF
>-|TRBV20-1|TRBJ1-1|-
TGCAGTGCTAGACAGGTCGGGGCTTTCTTT
CSARQVGAFF
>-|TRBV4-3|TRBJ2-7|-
TGCGCCAGCAGCCGGACACTTGCCTACGAGCAGTACTTC
CASSRTLAYEQYF
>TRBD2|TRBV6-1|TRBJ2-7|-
TGTGCCAGCAGTACAGGACTAGCGGTCCACGAGCAGTACTTC
CASSTGLAVHEQYF
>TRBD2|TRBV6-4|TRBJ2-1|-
TGTGCCAGCAGTGTTGAGCGGGGTGACAATGAGCAGTTCTTC
CASSVERGDNEQFF
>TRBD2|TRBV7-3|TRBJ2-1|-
TGTGCCAGCAGCATGACTAGCGGGAGGCTTGAGCAGTTCTTC
CASSMTSGRLEQFF
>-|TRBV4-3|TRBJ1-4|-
TGCGCCAGCAGCCAGTCAACATGGGAAAAACTGTTTTTT
CASSQSTWEKLFF
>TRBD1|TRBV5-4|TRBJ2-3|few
TGTGCCAGCAGCAGGATGCAGGGGGCAGATACGCAGTATTTT
CASSRMQGADTQYF
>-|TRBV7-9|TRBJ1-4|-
-
CASSLAYVGPNEKLFF
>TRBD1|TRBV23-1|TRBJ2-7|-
TGCGCCAGCAGTCAAGAACAGGGGGCAAGGGACGAGCAGTACTTC
CASSQEQGARDEQYF
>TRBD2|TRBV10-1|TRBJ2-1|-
TGCGCCAGCAGTGAGTCATTAGCGGGAGGCTACAATGAGCAGTTCTTC
CASSESLAGGYNEQFF
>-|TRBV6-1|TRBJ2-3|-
TGTGCCAGCAGTGAAGGATTGGCGAGGGGCACAGATACGCAGTATTTT
CASSEGLARGTDTQYF
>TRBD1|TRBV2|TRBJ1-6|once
TGTGCCAGCAGGTCCGGGACAGGGAGCTCCTATAATTCACCCCTCCACTTT
CASRSGTGSSYNSPLHF
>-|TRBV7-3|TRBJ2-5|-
TGTGCCAGCAGCTTTTCTTCACCAGGTGCGGCTGAGACCCAGTACTTC
CASSFSSPGAAETQYF
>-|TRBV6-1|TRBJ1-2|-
TGTGCCAGCAGCGCCATGGACAGATCAGCCTATGGCTACACCTTC
CASSAMDRSAYGYTF
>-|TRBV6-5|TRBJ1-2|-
TGTGCCAGCAGTTACCTGCCGGACAGTAGGGATGGCTACACCTTC
CASSYLPDSRDGYTF
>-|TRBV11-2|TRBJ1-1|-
TGTGCCAGCAGCTTCGGAGAACGAAGAGCTTTCTTT
CASSFGERRAFF
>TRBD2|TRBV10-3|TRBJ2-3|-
TGTGCCATCAGCAATCTAGCGGGGGTCACAGATACGCAGTATTTT
CAISNLAGVTDTQYF